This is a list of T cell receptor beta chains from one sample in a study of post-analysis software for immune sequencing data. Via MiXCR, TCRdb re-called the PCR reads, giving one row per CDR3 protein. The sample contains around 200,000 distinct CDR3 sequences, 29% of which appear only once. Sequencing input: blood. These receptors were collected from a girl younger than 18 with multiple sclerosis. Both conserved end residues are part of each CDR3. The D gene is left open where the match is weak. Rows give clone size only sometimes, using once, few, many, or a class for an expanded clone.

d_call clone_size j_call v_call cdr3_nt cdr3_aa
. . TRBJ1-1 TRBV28 TGTGCCAGCAGTTTGGCTTTTACTGAAGCTTTCTTT CASSLAFTEAFF
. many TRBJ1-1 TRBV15 TGTGCCACCAGCAGAGATCGCAGAACACTGACCAGGGGGAACACTGAAGCTTTCTTT CATSRDRRTLTRGNTEAFF
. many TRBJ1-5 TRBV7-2 TGTGCCAGCAGCGTAGGACGACAGATTAATCAGCCCCAGCATTTT CASSVGRQINQPQHF
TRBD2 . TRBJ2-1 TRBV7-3 TGTGCCAGCAGCTTAAGGGCTAGCGGGACCGGCTACAATGAGCAGTTCTTC CASSLRASGTGYNEQFF
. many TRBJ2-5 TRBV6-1 TGTGCCAGCAGTGAAGCCGGGCGGCAGGTCCAAGAGACCCAGTACTTC CASSEAGRQVQETQYF
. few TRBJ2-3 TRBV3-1 TGTGCCAGCAGCCAAACCCAGAAGGCGCAGTATTTT CASSQTQKAQYF
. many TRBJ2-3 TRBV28 TGTGCCAGCAGTTTGGTCCAGGGCGGCACAGATACGCAGTATTTT CASSLVQGGTDTQYF
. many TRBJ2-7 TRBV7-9 TGTGCCAGCAGCTCGGGACAACGGTACTACGAGCAGTACTTC CASSSGQRYYEQYF
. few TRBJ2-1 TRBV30 TGTGCCTGGAGTGTTCCAGGGGGGATTTACAATGAGCAGTTCTTC CAWSVPGGIYNEQFF
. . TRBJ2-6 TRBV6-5 TGTGCCAGCAGAGACAGAAACTCTGGGGCCAACGTCCTGACTTTC CASRDRNSGANVLTF